The rows below give T cell receptor beta chains drawn from one sample of a study of T cell responses to AZD1222 COVID-19 vaccine. Method: immunoSEQ multiplex PCR; TCRdb's copy keeps in-frame clones and lacks some. The sample holds tens of thousands of clones; approximately 88% are singletons and the top ten take approximately 4.5%. The material sequenced was peripheral blood, taken on day 0 of MenACWY control vaccination. The receptor set was obtained from an adult in good health. The CDR3 runs from the conserved cysteine through the conserved F or W. Fields, in order: J gene, V gene, D gene, clone size, CDR3 protein, CDR3 DNA. The D gene is left open where the match is weak. Rows may omit the clone size; those that give it use once, few, many or a size class.

j_gene: TRBJ1-5; v_gene: TRBV12-3/TRBV12-4; d_gene: NA; abundance: NA; CDR3aa: CASSPPKRPQHF; CDR3nt: TGTGCCAGCAGTCCCCCTAAGAGGCCCCAGCATTTT
j_gene: TRBJ2-7; v_gene: TRBV5-4; d_gene: TRBD2; abundance: NA; CDR3aa: CASSLSLAAYEQYF; CDR3nt: TGTGCCAGCAGCTTGAGCCTAGCGGCCTACGAGCAGTACTTC
j_gene: TRBJ1-2; v_gene: TRBV28; d_gene: TRBD1; abundance: NA; CDR3aa: CASSPQTGGVLYYGYTF; CDR3nt: TGTGCCAGCAGTCCCCAGACAGGGGGAGTTTTATACTATGGCTACACCTTC
j_gene: TRBJ1-1; v_gene: TRBV6-5; d_gene: NA; abundance: NA; CDR3aa: CASSYTGKGTEAFF; CDR3nt: TGTGCCAGCAGTTACACAGGTAAGGGAACTGAAGCTTTCTTT
j_gene: TRBJ2-2; v_gene: TRBV7-9; d_gene: TRBD1; abundance: few; CDR3aa: CASSLYEGDRNTGELFF; CDR3nt: TGTGCCAGCAGCTTATATGAAGGGGACAGGAACACCGGGGAGCTGTTTTTT
j_gene: TRBJ1-2; v_gene: TRBV4-1; d_gene: NA; abundance: NA; CDR3aa: CASSQESGGAGTHGYTF; CDR3nt: TGCGCCAGCAGCCAAGAATCTGGGGGAGCAGGGACCCATGGCTACACCTTC
j_gene: TRBJ2-3; v_gene: TRBV5-6; d_gene: NA; abundance: once; CDR3aa: CASTGVADTQYF; CDR3nt: TGTGCCAGCACGGGGGTGGCAGATACGCAGTATTTT
j_gene: TRBJ2-5; v_gene: TRBV6-5; d_gene: TRBD1; abundance: NA; CDR3aa: CASTRDRQETQYF; CDR3nt: TGTGCCAGCACCCGGGACAGGCAAGAGACCCAGTACTTC
j_gene: TRBJ2-7; v_gene: TRBV18; d_gene: TRBD1; abundance: NA; CDR3aa: CASSRGQGDLYEQYF; CDR3nt: TGTGCCAGCTCTCGGGGACAGGGAGACCTTTACGAGCAGTACTTC
j_gene: TRBJ1-1; v_gene: TRBV2; d_gene: NA; abundance: NA; CDR3aa: CASRDSGGAFF; CDR3nt: TGTGCCAGCAGGGACAGCGGGGGAGCTTTCTTT
j_gene: TRBJ1-4; v_gene: TRBV30; d_gene: NA; abundance: NA; CDR3aa: CAWSVRSQDEKLFF; CDR3nt: TGTGCCTGGAGTGTACGTTCCCAGGATGAAAAACTGTTTTTT
j_gene: TRBJ1-3; v_gene: TRBV28; d_gene: NA; abundance: NA; CDR3aa: CASRRQSSGNTIYF; CDR3nt: TGTGCCAGCAGGCGCCAGTCCTCTGGAAACACCATATATTTT
j_gene: TRBJ2-2; v_gene: TRBV25-1; d_gene: NA; abundance: NA; CDR3aa: CASTSGSNTGELFF; CDR3nt: TGTGCCAGCACCTCCGGGTCGAACACCGGGGAGCTGTTTTTT
j_gene: TRBJ2-7; v_gene: TRBV25-1; d_gene: TRBD1; abundance: few; CDR3aa: CASSEYNRGLNEQYF; CDR3nt: TGTGCCAGCAGTGAATATAACAGGGGGCTCAACGAGCAGTACTTC
j_gene: TRBJ1-2; v_gene: TRBV27; d_gene: TRBD1; abundance: NA; CDR3aa: CASSFSTTGTNYGYTF; CDR3nt: TGTGCCAGCAGTTTCTCGACGACAGGGACCAACTATGGCTACACCTTC